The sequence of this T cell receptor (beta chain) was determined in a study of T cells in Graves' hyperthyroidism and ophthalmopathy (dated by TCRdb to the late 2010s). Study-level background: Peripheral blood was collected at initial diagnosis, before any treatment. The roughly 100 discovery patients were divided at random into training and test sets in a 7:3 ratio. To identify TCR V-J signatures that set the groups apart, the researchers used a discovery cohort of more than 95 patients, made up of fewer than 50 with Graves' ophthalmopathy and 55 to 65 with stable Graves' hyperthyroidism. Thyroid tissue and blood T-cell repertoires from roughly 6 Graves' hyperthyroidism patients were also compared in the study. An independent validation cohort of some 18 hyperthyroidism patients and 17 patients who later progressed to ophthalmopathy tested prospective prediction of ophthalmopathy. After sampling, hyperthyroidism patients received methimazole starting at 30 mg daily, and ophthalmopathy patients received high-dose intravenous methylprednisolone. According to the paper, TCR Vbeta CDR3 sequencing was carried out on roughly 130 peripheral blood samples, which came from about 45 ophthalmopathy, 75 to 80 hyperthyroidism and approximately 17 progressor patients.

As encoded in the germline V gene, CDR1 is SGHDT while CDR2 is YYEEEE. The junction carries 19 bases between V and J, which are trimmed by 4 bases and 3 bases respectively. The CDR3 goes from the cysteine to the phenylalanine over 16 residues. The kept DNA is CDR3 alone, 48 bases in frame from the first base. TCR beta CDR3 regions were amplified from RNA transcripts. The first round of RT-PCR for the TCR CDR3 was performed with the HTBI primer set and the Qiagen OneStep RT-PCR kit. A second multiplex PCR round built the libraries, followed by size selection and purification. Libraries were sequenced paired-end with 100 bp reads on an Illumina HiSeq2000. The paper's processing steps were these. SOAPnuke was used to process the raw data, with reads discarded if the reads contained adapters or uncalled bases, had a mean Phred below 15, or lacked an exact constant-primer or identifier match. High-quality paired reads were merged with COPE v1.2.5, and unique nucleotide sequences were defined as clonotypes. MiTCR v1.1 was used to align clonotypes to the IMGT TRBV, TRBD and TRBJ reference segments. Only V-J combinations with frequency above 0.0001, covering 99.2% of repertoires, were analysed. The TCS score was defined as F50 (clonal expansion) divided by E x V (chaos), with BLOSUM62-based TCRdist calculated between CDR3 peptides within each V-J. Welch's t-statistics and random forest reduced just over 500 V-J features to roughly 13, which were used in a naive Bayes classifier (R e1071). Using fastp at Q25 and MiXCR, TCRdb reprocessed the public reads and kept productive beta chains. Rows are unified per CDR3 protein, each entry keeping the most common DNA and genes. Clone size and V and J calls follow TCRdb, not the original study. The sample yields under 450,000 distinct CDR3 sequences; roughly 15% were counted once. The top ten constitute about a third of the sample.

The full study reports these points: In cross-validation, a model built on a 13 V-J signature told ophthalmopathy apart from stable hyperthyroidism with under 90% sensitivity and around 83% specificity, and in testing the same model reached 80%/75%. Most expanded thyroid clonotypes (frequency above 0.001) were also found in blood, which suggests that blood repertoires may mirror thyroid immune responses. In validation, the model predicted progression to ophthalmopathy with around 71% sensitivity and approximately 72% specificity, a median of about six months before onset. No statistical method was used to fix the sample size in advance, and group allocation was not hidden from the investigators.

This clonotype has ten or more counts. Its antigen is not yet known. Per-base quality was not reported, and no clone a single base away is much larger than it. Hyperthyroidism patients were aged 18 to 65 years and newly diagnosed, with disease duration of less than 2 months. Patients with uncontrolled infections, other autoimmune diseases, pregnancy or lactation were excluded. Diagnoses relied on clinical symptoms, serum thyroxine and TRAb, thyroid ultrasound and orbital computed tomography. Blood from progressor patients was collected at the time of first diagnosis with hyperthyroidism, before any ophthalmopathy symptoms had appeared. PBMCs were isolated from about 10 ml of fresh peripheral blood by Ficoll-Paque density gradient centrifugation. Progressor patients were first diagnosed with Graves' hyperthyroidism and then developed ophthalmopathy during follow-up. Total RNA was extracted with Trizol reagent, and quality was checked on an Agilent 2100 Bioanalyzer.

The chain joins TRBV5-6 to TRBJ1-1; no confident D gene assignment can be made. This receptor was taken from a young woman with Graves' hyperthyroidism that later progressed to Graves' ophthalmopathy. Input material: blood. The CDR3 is CASSPAAFGVYTEAFF. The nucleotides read TGTGCCAGCAGCCCCGCCGCGTTTGGGGTCTACACTGAAGCTTTCTTT.